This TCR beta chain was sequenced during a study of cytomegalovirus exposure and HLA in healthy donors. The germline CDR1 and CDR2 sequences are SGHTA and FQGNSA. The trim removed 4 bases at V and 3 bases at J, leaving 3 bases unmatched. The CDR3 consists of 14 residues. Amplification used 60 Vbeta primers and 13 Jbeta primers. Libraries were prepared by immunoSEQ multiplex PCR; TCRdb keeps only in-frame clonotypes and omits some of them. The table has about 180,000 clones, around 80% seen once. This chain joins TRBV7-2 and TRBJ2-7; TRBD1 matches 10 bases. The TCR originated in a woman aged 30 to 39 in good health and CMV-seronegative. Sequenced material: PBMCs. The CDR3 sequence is CASSWDRGIYEQYF. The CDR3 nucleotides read TGTGCCAGCAGCTGGGACAGGGGAATCTACGAGCAGTACTTC.